This T cell receptor (beta chain) appears in the sequencing data of a study of cytomegalovirus exposure and HLA in healthy donors. Findings and limits, study-wide: Later work showed greater clonal expansion in HLA-associated TCR beta chains than in equally common others. Reported findings show TCR beta sequences accurately forecast HLA-A and HLA-B alleles in most subjects.

Primers for the PCR totalled 60 Vbeta and 13 Jbeta. Using immunoSEQ multiplex PCR, the repertoire was profiled, and TCRdb retains in-frame clones only, with some absent. In the table there are some 150,000 clones, 80% of which are singletons. This CDR3 contains 15 residues. Germline CDR1 MRHNA, CDR2 SNTAGT. Trimming took off 5 bases at V and 0 bases at J, with 11 bases between the two ends. This clone was observed a few times. Its antigen remains unidentified. This chain connects TRBV6-4 to TRBJ2-1, with D possibly TRBD1 on 5 matching bases. The receptor comes from a woman aged 50 to 65 in good health and CMV-seropositive. Sequenced material: PBMCs. The CDR3 DNA follows: TGTGCCAGCAGTCCCAGAACAGGCTCCTACAATGAGCAGTTCTTC. Its translation: CASSPRTGSYNEQFF.